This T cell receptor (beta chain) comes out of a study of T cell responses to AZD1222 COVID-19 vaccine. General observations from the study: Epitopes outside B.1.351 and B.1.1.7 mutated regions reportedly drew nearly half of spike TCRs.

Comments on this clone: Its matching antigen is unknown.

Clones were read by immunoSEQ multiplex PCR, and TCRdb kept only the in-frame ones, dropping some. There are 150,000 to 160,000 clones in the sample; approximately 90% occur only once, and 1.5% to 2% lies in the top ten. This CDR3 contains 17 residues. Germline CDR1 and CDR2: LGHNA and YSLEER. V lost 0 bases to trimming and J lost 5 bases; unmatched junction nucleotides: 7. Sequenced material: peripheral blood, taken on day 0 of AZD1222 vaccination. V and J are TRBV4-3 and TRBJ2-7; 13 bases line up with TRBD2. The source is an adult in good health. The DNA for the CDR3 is TGCGCCAGCAGCCAAGATGGACTAGCGGGAGTATCCGACGAGCAGTACTTC. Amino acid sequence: CASSQDGLAGVSDEQYF.